The rows below give T cell receptor beta chains drawn from one sample of a study of T cell responses to AZD1222 COVID-19 vaccine. Using immunoSEQ multiplex PCR, the repertoire was profiled, and TCRdb retains in-frame clones only, with some absent. The sample includes over 150,000 clones, around 85% of them seen just once. Material: peripheral blood, obtained on day 0 of MenACWY control vaccination. The receptors here all came from an adult in good health. The CDR3 runs from the conserved cysteine through the conserved F or W. A D gene is named only where the DNA matches it firmly. Expanded clones are given a class, and other clones once, few, many or no size at all.

d_call: -; v_call: TRBV6-2/TRBV6-3; clone_size: -; cdr3_length: 12; j_call: TRBJ2-7; cdr3_aa: CASSPGLFQQYF; cdr3_nt: TGTGCCAGCAGTCCGGGCCTCTTTCAGCAGTACTTC
d_call: -; v_call: TRBV7-3; clone_size: -; cdr3_length: 13; j_call: TRBJ1-2; cdr3_aa: CASSLASGYGYTF; cdr3_nt: TGTGCCAGCAGCTTAGCCAGCGGCTATGGCTACACCTTC
d_call: TRBD1; v_call: TRBV7-6; clone_size: -; cdr3_length: 14; j_call: TRBJ2-7; cdr3_aa: CATRTGPGGYEQYF; cdr3_nt: TGTGCCACCCGGACAGGGCCAGGTGGCTACGAGCAGTACTTC
d_call: -; v_call: TRBV6-5; clone_size: few; cdr3_length: 15; j_call: TRBJ1-6; cdr3_aa: CASRFSSADNSPLHF; cdr3_nt: TGTGCCAGCAGGTTCTCGTCAGCGGATAATTCACCCCTCCACTTT
d_call: -; v_call: TRBV7-9; clone_size: -; cdr3_length: 14; j_call: TRBJ1-4; cdr3_aa: CASSTTAGDEKLFF; cdr3_nt: TGTGCCAGCAGCACTACAGCTGGGGATGAAAAACTGTTTTTT
d_call: -; v_call: TRBV5-1; clone_size: -; cdr3_length: 14; j_call: TRBJ2-7; cdr3_aa: CASRLLRDSYEQYF; cdr3_nt: TGCGCCAGCAGACTTTTGAGGGACTCCTACGAGCAGTACTTC
d_call: TRBD1; v_call: TRBV7-8; clone_size: once; cdr3_length: 13; j_call: TRBJ1-2; cdr3_aa: CASSWTGRNGYTF; cdr3_nt: TGTGCCAGCAGCTGGACAGGGCGGAATGGCTACACCTTC
d_call: TRBD1; v_call: TRBV30; clone_size: -; cdr3_length: 12; j_call: TRBJ2-2; cdr3_aa: CAWTQGAGELFF; cdr3_nt: TGTGCCTGGACTCAGGGGGCCGGGGAGCTGTTTTTT
d_call: TRBD2; v_call: TRBV4-3; clone_size: once; cdr3_length: 16; j_call: TRBJ2-2; cdr3_aa: CASSRLAGTSAGELFF; cdr3_nt: TGCGCCAGCAGCCGGTTGGCTGGGACTAGCGCCGGGGAGCTGTTTTTT
d_call: TRBD1; v_call: TRBV11-3; clone_size: few; cdr3_length: 15; j_call: TRBJ1-1; cdr3_aa: CASSLDRGGNTEAFF; cdr3_nt: TGTGCCAGCAGCTTGGACAGGGGGGGAAACACTGAAGCTTTCTTT
d_call: -; v_call: TRBV2; clone_size: -; cdr3_length: 15; j_call: TRBJ1-1; cdr3_aa: CASSALEAGSDRAFF; cdr3_nt: TGTGCCAGCAGTGCCCTCGAGGCAGGATCGGATCGAGCTTTCTTT
d_call: TRBD1; v_call: TRBV7-2; clone_size: -; cdr3_length: 16; j_call: TRBJ1-2; cdr3_aa: CASSQRETGGEYGYTF; cdr3_nt: TGTGCCAGCAGCCAAAGAGAGACAGGGGGCGAATATGGCTACACCTTC
d_call: -; v_call: TRBV6-6; clone_size: -; cdr3_length: 8; j_call: TRBJ2-1; cdr3_aa: CASRGRFF; cdr3_nt: TGTGCCAGCCGGGGGCGGTTCTTC
d_call: TRBD1; v_call: TRBV4-1; clone_size: -; cdr3_length: 16; j_call: TRBJ1-6; cdr3_aa: CASSLPRDRGNSPLHF; cdr3_nt: TGCGCCAGCAGCCTCCCCCGGGACAGGGGAAATTCACCCCTCCACTTT
d_call: -; v_call: TRBV2; clone_size: -; cdr3_length: 15; j_call: TRBJ2-6; cdr3_aa: CASTRDSFGANVLTF; cdr3_nt: TGTGCCAGCACCCGGGACTCTTTTGGGGCCAACGTCCTGACTTTC
d_call: -; v_call: TRBV7-3; clone_size: -; cdr3_length: 15; j_call: TRBJ2-7; cdr3_aa: CASSPRGGPGYEQYF; cdr3_nt: TGTGCCAGCAGCCCCAGGGGGGGCCCCGGGTACGAGCAGTACTTC
d_call: -; v_call: TRBV6-5; clone_size: few; cdr3_length: 12; j_call: TRBJ1-2; cdr3_aa: CASRPSTYGYTF; cdr3_nt: TGTGCCAGCAGACCGAGCACCTATGGCTACACCTTC